These T cell receptor beta chains were read from a single sample in a study of T cells in localized non-small cell lung cancer. Clones were sequenced by immunoSEQ multiplex PCR, and TCRdb holds only the in-frame ones, with some missing. The sample holds 6,000 or so clones, approximately 16% seen once. The material was normal lung tissue next to the tumor, obtained before any cancer treatment. The receptors derive from a male donor older than 55 with stage II squamous cell lung carcinoma. The CDR3 runs from the conserved cysteine through the conserved F or W. A D gene is named only where the DNA matches it firmly. Clone sizes are given selectively: once, few, many, or a class where the clone is expanded.

>TRBJ2-2|.|TRBV10-3|.
CAISEWPLAGELFF
TGTGCCATCAGTGAGTGGCCGCTCGCCGGGGAGCTGTTTTTT
>TRBJ2-3|TRBD2|TRBV19|.
CASSSVAGGGPDTQYF
TGTGCCAGTAGTAGCGTAGCGGGAGGGGGGCCAGATACGCAGTATTTT
>TRBJ2-7|.|TRBV9|.
CASSPQGGRAYEQYF
TGTGCCAGCAGCCCTCAGGGAGGTCGGGCGTACGAGCAGTACTTC
>TRBJ2-2|.|TRBV19|.
CASSASDSNTGELFF
TGTGCCAGTAGTGCATCAGACTCGAACACCGGGGAGCTGTTTTTT
>TRBJ2-7|.|TRBV6-8|few
CASSLYPTYSGTYEQYF
TGTGCCAGCAGTTTATATCCCACCTACTCCGGGACCTACGAGCAGTACTTC
>TRBJ2-1|TRBD2|TRBV11-3|.
CASSLDPSGRSEQFF
TGTGCCAGCAGCTTAGATCCTAGCGGGAGGAGTGAGCAGTTCTTC
>TRBJ2-7|.|TRBV6-8|medium-sized
CASSYGAQYEQYF
TGTGCCAGCAGTTACGGAGCACAGTACGAGCAGTACTTC
>TRBJ2-1|TRBD1|TRBV6-8|many
CASSDREWSEQFF
TGTGCCAGCAGTGACAGGGAGTGGAGCGAGCAGTTCTTC
>TRBJ2-7|TRBD1|TRBV9|.
CASSVQGAGDEQYF
TGTGCCAGCAGCGTGCAGGGGGCCGGCGACGAGCAGTACTTC
>TRBJ1-2|.|TRBV9|many
CASSEARGRGGYTF
TGTGCCAGCAGTGAAGCGCGAGGTAGGGGCGGCTACACCTTC
>TRBJ2-5|.|TRBV30|.
CAWSMGRRETQYF
TGTGCCTGGAGTATGGGACGGCGGGAGACCCAGTACTTC
>TRBJ1-2|.|TRBV11-3|many
CASSLGQGNYGYTF
TGTGCCAGCAGCTTAGGGCAGGGAAACTATGGCTACACCTTC
>TRBJ2-5|TRBD1|TRBV6-8|few
CASGSGTGFPETQYF
TGTGCCAGCGGTTCCGGGACAGGGTTCCCAGAGACCCAGTACTTC
>TRBJ1-1|.|TRBV11-3|.
CASTADRWDTEAFF
TGTGCCAGCACTGCTGACAGATGGGACACTGAAGCTTTCTTT
>TRBJ2-7|TRBD1|TRBV6-8|few
CASSFRTGASYEQYF
TGTGCCAGCAGTTTCAGGACAGGGGCCTCCTACGAGCAGTACTTC
>TRBJ1-5|TRBD1|TRBV11-3|few
CASSLWDREDQPQHF
TGTGCCAGCAGCTTATGGGACAGGGAAGATCAGCCCCAGCATTTT
>TRBJ2-7|.|TRBV14|.
CASSPYGGGYLYF
TGTGCCAGCAGCCCCTACGGTGGGGGTTACTTGTACTTC
>TRBJ1-1|.|TRBV14|.
CASSSQGNTEAFF
TGTGCCAGCAGCTCACAGGGGAACACTGAAGCTTTCTTT
>TRBJ1-4|.|TRBV19|.
CASTLGRVGEKLFF
TGTGCCAGTACCCTGGGCAGGGTTGGAGAAAAACTGTTTTTT
>TRBJ2-3|.|TRBV6-8|.
CASSSLAPDTQYF
TGTGCCAGCAGTTCCCTGGCGCCAGATACGCAGTATTTT
>TRBJ2-1|.|TRBV6-8|.
CASSLSGIQQANEQFF
TGTGCCAGCAGTTTATCGGGGATCCAGCAAGCCAATGAGCAGTTCTTC
>TRBJ2-1|TRBD2|TRBV9|.
CASSPTMTSPNEQFF
TGTGCCAGCAGCCCGACCATGACTAGCCCCAATGAGCAGTTCTTC
>TRBJ2-1|TRBD1|TRBV11-3|few
CASWRSGTGISEEQFF
TGTGCCAGCTGGAGGTCCGGGACAGGGATTTCCGAGGAGCAGTTCTTC
>TRBJ1-4|.|TRBV28|few
CASTAAGEKLFF
TGTGCCAGCACGGCGGCTGGGGAAAAACTGTTTTTT
>TRBJ1-2|.|TRBV25-1|.
CASSESRGAGYTF
TGTGCCAGCAGTGAATCTAGAGGAGCCGGCTACACCTTC
>TRBJ1-5|.|TRBV9|.
CASSVGGTNQPQHF
TGTGCCAGCAGCGTAGGAGGGACTAATCAGCCCCAGCATTTT
>TRBJ2-1|.|TRBV5-1|.
CASSLGRGWGAEQFF
TGCGCCAGCAGCTTGGGGAGAGGATGGGGGGCTGAGCAGTTCTTC
>TRBJ1-5|.|TRBV11-3|.
CASSLGWGEGNQPQHF
TGTGCCAGCAGCTTAGGATGGGGGGAGGGGAATCAGCCCCAGCATTTT
>TRBJ1-5|.|TRBV1|.
CASSQDLGDPQHF
TGCGCCAGCAGCCAAGATCTTGGGGATCCCCAGCATTTT
>TRBJ2-2|TRBD2|TRBV5-1|.
CASSVPGPRGTGELFF
TGCGCCAGCAGCGTTCCGGGACCGCGGGGGACCGGGGAGCTGTTTTTT
>TRBJ1-1|.|TRBV15|few
CATSRDLGPTEAFF
TGTGCCACCAGCAGAGATCTAGGGCCCACTGAAGCTTTCTTT
>TRBJ2-5|TRBD1|TRBV28|few
CARRDRLKETQYF
TGTGCCAGACGGGACAGACTAAAAGAGACCCAGTACTTC
>TRBJ2-3|TRBD1|TRBV11-3|medium-sized
CASSFDRGRDTQYF
TGTGCCAGCAGCTTCGACAGGGGGCGGGATACGCAGTATTTT
>TRBJ1-2|.|TRBV9|.
CASSVDEQGGYYGYTF
TGTGCCAGCAGCGTAGATGAGCAGGGAGGGTACTATGGCTACACCTTC
>TRBJ1-1|.|TRBV6-8|few
CASIGTAMNTEAFF
TGTGCCAGCATTGGGACGGCCATGAACACTGAAGCTTTCTTT
>TRBJ2-5|TRBD1|TRBV19|few
CASSTGQGAKETQYF
TGTGCCAGTAGTACGGGACAGGGGGCGAAGGAGACCCAGTACTTC
>TRBJ2-7|TRBD1|TRBV5-1|.
CASSLEGQTYEQYF
TGCGCCAGCAGCTTGGAGGGACAGACCTACGAGCAGTACTTC
>TRBJ2-5|TRBD2|TRBV6-8|few
CATFKKSAGGPRETQYF
TGTGCCACGTTCAAAAAGTCAGCGGGAGGGCCCCGGGAGACCCAGTACTTC
>TRBJ1-2|TRBD1|TRBV19|.
CASSATGGLLYGYTF
TGTGCCAGTAGTGCCACAGGGGGCCTTCTTTATGGCTACACCTTC
>TRBJ2-7|.|TRBV19|few
CASSHNTGSYEQYF
TGTGCCAGTAGCCATAACACAGGGTCCTACGAGCAGTACTTC